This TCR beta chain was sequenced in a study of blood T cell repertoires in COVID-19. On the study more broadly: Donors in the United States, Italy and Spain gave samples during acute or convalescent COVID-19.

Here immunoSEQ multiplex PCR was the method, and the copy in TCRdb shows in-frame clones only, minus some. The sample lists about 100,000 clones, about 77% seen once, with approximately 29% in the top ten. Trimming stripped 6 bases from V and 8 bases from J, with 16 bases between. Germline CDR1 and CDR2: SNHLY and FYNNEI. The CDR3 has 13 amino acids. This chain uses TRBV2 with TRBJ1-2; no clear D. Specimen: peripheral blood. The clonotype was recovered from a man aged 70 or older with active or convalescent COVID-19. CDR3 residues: CASRGGPTGGYTF. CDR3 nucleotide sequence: TGTGCCAGCAGGGGAGGACCCACTGGGGGCTACACCTTC. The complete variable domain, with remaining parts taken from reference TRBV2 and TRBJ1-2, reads EPEVTQTPSHQVTQMGQEVILRCVPISNHLYFYWYRQILGQKVEFLVSFYNNEISEKSEIFDDQFSVERPDGSNFTLKIRSTKLEDSAMYFCASRGGPTGGYTFGSGTRLTVV.